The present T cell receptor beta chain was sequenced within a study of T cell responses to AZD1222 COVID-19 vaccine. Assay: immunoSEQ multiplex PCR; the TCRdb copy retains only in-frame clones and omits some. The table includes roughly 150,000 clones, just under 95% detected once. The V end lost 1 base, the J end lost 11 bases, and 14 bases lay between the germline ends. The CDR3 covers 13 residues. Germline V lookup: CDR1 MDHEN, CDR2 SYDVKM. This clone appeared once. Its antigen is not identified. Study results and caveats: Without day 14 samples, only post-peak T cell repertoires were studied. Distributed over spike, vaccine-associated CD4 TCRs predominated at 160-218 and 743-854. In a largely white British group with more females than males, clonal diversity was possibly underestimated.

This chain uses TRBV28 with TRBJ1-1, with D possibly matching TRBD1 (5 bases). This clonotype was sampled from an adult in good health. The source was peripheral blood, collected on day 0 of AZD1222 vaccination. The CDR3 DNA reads TGTGCCAGCAGTTTATTTGGGGCAGGGACGGCTTTCTTT. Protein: CASSLFGAGTAFF.